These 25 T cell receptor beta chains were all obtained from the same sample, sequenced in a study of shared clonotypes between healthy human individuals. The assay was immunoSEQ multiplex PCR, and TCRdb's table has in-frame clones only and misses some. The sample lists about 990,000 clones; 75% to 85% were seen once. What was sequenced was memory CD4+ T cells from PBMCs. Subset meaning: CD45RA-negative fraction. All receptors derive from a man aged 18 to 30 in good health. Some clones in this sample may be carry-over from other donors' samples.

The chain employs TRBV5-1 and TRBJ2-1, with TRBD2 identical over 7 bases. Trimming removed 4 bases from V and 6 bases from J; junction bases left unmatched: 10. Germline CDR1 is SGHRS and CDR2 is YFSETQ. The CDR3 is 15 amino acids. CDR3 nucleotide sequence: TGCGCCAGCAGCCTAACTAGCGCTTCTGTCAATGAGCAGTTCTTC. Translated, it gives CASSLTSASVNEQFF.

The CDR3 here is CASSIALPGRSNQPQHF. The CDR3 bases are TGTGCCAGTAGTATAGCCCTACCCGGACGGAGCAATCAGCCCCAGCATTTT. This sequence joins TRBV19 and TRBJ1-5; no reliable D call. Germline CDR1 reads LNHDA; CDR2 reads SQIVND (reference sequence). The CDR3 sequence is 17 residues long. V was cut by 1 base and J by 1 base, with 14 bases left in between.

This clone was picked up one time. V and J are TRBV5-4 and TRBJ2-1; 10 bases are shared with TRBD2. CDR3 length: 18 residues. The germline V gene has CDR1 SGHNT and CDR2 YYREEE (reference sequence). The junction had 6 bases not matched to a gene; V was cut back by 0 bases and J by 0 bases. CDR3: CASSLGEAGGISYNEQFF. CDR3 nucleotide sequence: TGTGCCAGCAGCTTGGGCGAAGCGGGAGGGATCTCCTACAATGAGCAGTTCTTC.

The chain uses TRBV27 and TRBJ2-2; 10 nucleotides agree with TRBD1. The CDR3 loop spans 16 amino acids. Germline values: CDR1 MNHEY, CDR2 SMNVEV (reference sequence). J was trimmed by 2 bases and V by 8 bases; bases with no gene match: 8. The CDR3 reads CASRPRTGGNTGELFF. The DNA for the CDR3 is TGTGCCAGCCGCCCTCGGACAGGGGGAAACACCGGGGAGCTGTTTTTT.

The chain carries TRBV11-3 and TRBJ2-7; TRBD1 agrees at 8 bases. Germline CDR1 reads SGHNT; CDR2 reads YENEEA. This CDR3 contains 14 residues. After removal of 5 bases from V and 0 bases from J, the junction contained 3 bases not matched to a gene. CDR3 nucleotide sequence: TGTGCCAGCAGCCAGGGGGCGAGCTCCTACGAGCAGTACTTC. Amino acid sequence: CASSQGASSYEQYF. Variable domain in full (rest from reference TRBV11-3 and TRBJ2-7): EAGVVQSPRYKIIEKKQPVAFWCNPISGHNTLYWYLQNLGQGPELLIRYENEEAVDDSQLPKDRFSAERLKGVDSTLKIQPAELGDSAVYLCASSQGASSYEQYFGPGTRLTVT.

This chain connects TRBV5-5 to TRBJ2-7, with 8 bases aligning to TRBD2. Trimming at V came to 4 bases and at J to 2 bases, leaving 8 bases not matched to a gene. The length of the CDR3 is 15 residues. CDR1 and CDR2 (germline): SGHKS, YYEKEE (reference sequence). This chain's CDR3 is CASSPGTRGTYEQYF. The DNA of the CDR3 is TGTGCCAGCAGCCCCGGGACTAGGGGGACCTACGAGCAGTACTTC.

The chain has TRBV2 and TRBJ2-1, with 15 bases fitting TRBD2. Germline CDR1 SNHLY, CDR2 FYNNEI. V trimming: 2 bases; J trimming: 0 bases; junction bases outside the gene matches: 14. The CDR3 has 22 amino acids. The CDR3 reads CASSEPGRPGLAGGFSYNEQFF. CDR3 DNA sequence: TGTGCCAGCAGTGAACCAGGACGCCCGGGACTAGCGGGAGGTTTCTCCTACAATGAGCAGTTCTTC.

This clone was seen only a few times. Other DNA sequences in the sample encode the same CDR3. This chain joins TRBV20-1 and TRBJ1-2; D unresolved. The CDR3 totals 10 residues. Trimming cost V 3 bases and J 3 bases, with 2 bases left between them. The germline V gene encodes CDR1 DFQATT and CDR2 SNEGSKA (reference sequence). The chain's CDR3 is CSASDYGYTF. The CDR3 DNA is TGCAGTGCTAGCGACTATGGCTACACCTTC.

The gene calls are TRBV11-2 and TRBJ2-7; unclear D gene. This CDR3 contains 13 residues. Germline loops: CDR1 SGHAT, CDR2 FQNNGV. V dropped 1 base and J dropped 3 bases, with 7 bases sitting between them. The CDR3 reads CASSLVLYYEQYF. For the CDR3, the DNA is TGTGCCAGCAGCTTAGTTCTTTACTACGAGCAGTACTTC.

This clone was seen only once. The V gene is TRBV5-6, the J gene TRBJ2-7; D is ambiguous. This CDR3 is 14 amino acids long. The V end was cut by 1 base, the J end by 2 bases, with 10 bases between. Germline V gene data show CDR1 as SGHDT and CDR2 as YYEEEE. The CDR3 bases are TGTGCCAGCAGCTTGAAGGGCCGTCCCTACGAGCAGTACTTC. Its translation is CASSLKGRPYEQYF.

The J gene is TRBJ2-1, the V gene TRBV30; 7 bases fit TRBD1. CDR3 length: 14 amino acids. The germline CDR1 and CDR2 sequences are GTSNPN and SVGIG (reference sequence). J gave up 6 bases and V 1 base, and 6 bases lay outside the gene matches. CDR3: CAWSEQGLGNEQFF. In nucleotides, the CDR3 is TGTGCCTGGAGTGAACAGGGGCTTGGCAATGAGCAGTTCTTC.

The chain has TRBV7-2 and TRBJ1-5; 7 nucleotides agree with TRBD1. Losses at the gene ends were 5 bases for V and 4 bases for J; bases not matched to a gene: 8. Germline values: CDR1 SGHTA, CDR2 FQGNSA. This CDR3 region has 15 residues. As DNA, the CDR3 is TGTGCCAGCAGCCCCCCAGGGGGTAGAAATCAGCCCCAGCATTTT. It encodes CASSPPGGRNQPQHF.

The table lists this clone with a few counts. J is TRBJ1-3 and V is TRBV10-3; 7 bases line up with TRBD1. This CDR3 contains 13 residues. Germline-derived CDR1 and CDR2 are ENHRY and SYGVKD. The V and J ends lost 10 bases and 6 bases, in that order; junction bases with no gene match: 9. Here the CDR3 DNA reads TGTGCCACCGGACAGGCCTTGGCAAACACCATATATTTT. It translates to CATGQALANTIYF.

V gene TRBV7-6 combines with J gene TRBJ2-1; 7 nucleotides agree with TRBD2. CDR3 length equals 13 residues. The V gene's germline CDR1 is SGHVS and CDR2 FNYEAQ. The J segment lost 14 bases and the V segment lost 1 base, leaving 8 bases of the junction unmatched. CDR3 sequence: CASSLDASGIKFF. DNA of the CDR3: TGTGCCAGCAGCTTAGACGCTAGCGGAATTAAGTTCTTC.

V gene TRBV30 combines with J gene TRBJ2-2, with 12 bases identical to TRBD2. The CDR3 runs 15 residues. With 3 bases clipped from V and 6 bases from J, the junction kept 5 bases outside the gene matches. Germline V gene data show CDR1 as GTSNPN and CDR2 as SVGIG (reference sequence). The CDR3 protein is CAWRTSGRTSGELFF. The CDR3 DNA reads TGTGCCTGGAGAACTAGCGGGAGGACATCCGGGGAGCTGTTTTTT.

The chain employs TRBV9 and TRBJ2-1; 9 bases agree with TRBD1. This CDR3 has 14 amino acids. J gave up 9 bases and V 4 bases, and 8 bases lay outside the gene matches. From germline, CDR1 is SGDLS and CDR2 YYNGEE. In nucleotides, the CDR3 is TGTGCCAGCAGCAAGCCGGGACAGGGAGGTGAGCAGTTCTTC. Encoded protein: CASSKPGQGGEQFF. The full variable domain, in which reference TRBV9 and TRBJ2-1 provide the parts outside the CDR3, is DSGVTQTPKHLITATGQRVTLRCSPRSGDLSVYWYQQSLDQGLQFLIQYYNGEERAKGNILERFSAQQFPDLHSELNLSSLELGDSALYFCASSKPGQGGEQFFGPGTRLTVL.

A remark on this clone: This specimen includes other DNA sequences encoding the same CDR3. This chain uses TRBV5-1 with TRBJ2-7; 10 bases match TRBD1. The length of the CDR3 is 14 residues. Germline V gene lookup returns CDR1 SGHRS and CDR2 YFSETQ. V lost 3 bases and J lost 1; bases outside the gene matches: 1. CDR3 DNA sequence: TGCGCCAGCAGCTCGGGACAGGGGTCCTACGAGCAGTACTTC. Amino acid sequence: CASSSGQGSYEQYF.

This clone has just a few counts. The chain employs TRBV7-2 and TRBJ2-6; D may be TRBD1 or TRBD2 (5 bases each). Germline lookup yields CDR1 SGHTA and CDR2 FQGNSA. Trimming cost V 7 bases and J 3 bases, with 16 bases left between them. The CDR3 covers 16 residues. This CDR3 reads CASTPWGRDGANVLTF. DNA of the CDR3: TGTGCCAGCACCCCTTGGGGGAGAGATGGGGCCAACGTCCTGACTTTC.

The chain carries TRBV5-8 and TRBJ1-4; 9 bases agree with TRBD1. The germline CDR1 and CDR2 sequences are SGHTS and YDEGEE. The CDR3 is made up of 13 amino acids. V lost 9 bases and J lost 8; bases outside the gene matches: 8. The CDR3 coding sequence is TGTGCCATCCCCGGGGACAGGGACGAAAAACTGTTTTTT. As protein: CAIPGDRDEKLFF.

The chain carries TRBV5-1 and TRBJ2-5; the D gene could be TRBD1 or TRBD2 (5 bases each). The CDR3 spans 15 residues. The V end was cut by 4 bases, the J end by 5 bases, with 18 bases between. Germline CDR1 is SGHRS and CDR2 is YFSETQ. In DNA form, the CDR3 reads TGCGCCAGCAGCACCTCCCCGGGGCCTGGGGAGACCCAGTACTTC. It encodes CASSTSPGPGETQYF.

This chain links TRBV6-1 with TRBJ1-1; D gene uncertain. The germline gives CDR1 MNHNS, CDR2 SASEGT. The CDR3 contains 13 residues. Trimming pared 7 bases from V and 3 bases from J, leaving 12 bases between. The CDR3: CASNLMGYTEAFF. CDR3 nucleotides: TGTGCCAGCAATTTAATGGGGTACACTGAAGCTTTCTTT.

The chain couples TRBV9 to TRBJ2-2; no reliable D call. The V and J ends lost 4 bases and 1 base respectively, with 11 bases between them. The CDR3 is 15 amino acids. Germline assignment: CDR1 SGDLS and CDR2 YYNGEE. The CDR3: CASSSDPKNTGELFF. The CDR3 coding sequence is TGTGCCAGCAGCTCGGACCCAAAGAACACCGGGGAGCTGTTTTTT.

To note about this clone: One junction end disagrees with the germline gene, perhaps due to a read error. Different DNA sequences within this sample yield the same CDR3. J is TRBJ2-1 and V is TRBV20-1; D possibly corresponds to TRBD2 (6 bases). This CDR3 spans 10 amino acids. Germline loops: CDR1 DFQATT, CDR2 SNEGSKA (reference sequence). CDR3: CSPSANEQFF. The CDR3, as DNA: TGCAGTCCTAGCGCGAATGAGCAGTTCTTC.

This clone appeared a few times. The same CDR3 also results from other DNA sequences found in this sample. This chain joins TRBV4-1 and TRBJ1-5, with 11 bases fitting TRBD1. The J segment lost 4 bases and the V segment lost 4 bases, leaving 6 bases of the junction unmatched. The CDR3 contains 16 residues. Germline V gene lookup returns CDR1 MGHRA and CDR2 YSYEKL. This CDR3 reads CASSRTGTGGNQPQHF. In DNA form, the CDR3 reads TGCGCCAGCAGCCGGACGGGGACAGGGGGTAATCAGCCCCAGCATTTT.

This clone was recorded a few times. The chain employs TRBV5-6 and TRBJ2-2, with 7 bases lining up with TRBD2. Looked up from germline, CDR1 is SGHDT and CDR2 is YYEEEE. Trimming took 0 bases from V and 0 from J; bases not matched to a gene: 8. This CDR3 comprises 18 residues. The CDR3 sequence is CASSLVPASGANTGELFF. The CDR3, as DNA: TGTGCCAGCAGCTTGGTCCCGGCTAGCGGAGCGAACACCGGGGAGCTGTTTTTT.